These 2 T cell receptor beta chains were sequenced from one sample in a study of Graves' ophthalmopathy and Graves' hyperthyroidism. CDR3 regions of TCR beta were amplified from RNA transcripts. Investigators did first-round RT-PCR with HTBI primers, then second-round multiplex PCR. Each CDR3 protein gets one entry after TCRdb re-called the multiplex PCR reads with MiXCR. The table has 500,000 to 800,000 distinct CDR3 sequences, approximately 39% seen once. The sequencing sample was made of peripheral blood. These receptors originate from an adult man with Graves' ophthalmopathy.

Turning to this clonotype: A much larger clonotype is one base distant, so this may be a read error. J is TRBJ1-2 and V is TRBV19; D is perhaps TRBD1 (6 bases). CDR1 is LNHDA and CDR2 is SQIVND in the germline V gene (reference sequence). This CDR3 is 15 amino acids long. The V gene lost 6 bases and the J gene lost 3 bases, with 17 bases spanning the gap. This CDR3 is CASRVQQGIDYGYTF. The CDR3 nucleotides are TGTGCCAGTAGGGTACAACAGGGAATAGACTATGGCTACACCTTC. Together with reference TRBV19 and TRBJ1-2, the CDR3 gives the full variable domain: DGGITQSPKYLFRKEGQNVTLSCEQNLNHDAMYWYRQDPGQGLRLIYYSQIVNDFQKGDIAEGYSVSREKKESFPLTVTSAQKNPTAFYLCASRVQQGIDYGYTFGSGTRLTVV.

This chain connects TRBV5-1 to TRBJ2-5; the D gene is possibly TRBD1 (7 bases). Germline V lookup: CDR1 SGHRS, CDR2 YFSETQ. This CDR3 is built from 16 residues. Trimming pared 7 bases from V and 4 bases from J, leaving 23 bases between. The CDR3 sequence is CASETGADYHGETQYF. For the CDR3, the DNA is TGCGCCAGCGAAACAGGGGCGGACTACCACGGAGAGACCCAGTACTTC.